A selection of T cell receptor beta chains follows, all from one sample in a study of blood T cell repertoires in COVID-19. The repertoire was sequenced with immunoSEQ multiplex PCR; TCRdb's copy has only in-frame clones and lacks some. This sample carries over 100,000 clones, about 79% of them seen once, and the ten largest clones take 3% to 4.5%. The sample comprised peripheral blood. The receptors were gathered from a woman older than 75 with acute or convalescent COVID-19. The CDR3 runs from the conserved cysteine through the conserved F or W. D genes are given only for firm matches. The size entry is marked missing in some rows and otherwise reads once, few, many or a size class.

V	size	J	length	D	DNA	CDR3
TRBV6-1	-	TRBJ2-6	17	TRBD1	TGTGCCAGCAGTGGACAGGGAACTTGGTCTGGGGCCAACGTCCTGACTTTC	CASSGQGTWSGANVLTF
TRBV6-2/TRBV6-3	-	TRBJ2-3	12	-	TGTGCCAGCAGCCTACCCCAGGGGACGCAGTATTTT	CASSLPQGTQYF
TRBV7-9	-	TRBJ1-1	11	-	TGTGCCAGCAGCACAGACACTGAAGCTTTCTTT	CASSTDTEAFF
TRBV20-1	-	TRBJ2-5	11	-	TGCTCCGGACACGACCAAGAGACCCAGTACTTC	CSGHDQETQYF
TRBV28	-	TRBJ1-6	12	-	TGTGCCAGCAGTTCGGGTAATTCACCCCTCCACTTT	CASSSGNSPLHF
TRBV28	-	TRBJ1-1	13	-	TGTGCCAGCCGCAAGGCAGGGAACACTGAAGCTTTCTTT	CASRKAGNTEAFF
TRBV27	-	TRBJ2-7	15	-	TGTGCCAGCAGTTTTGGGACTCCCGATAACTACGAGCAGTACTTC	CASSFGTPDNYEQYF
TRBV7-2	-	TRBJ2-4	15	-	TGTGCCAGCAGCTTAGTAGGCAGGGGTAGGAACATTCAGTACTTC	CASSLVGRGRNIQYF
TRBV11-3	-	TRBJ1-1	13	-	TGTGCCAGCAGCTTAGAATCGTCCTCTGAAGCTTTCTTT	CASSLESSSEAFF
TRBV4-3	once	TRBJ1-1	14	-	TGCGCCAGCAGCCAAGATCCTCCGAGGACTGAAGCTTTCTTT	CASSQDPPRTEAFF
TRBV7-3	-	TRBJ2-2	14	TRBD2	TGTGCCAGCACCCAAGCGGGAGCCACCGGGGAGCTGTTTTTT	CASTQAGATGELFF
TRBV7-2	-	TRBJ2-3	14	-	TGTGCCAGCAGCTCCCTTTCGAGAATAGATACGCAGTATTTT	CASSSLSRIDTQYF
TRBV3-1/TRBV3-2	-	TRBJ1-1	16	TRBD1	TGTGCCAGCAGCCAAGATGACAGGGGAATTGCCACTGAAGCTTTCTTT	CASSQDDRGIATEAFF
TRBV7-2	-	TRBJ1-1	16	TRBD1	TGTGCCAGCAGCCCTAGACAGGGGAGGGGCAGCACTGAAGCTTTCTTT	CASSPRQGRGSTEAFF
TRBV18	-	TRBJ1-5	14	-	TGTGCCAGCTCACCTTCCAGGGTGAATCAGCCCCAGCATTTT	CASSPSRVNQPQHF
TRBV10-3	-	TRBJ2-2	15	-	TGTGCCATCAGGGGGGAACAGGAGGGGACCGGGGAGCTGTTTTTT	CAIRGEQEGTGELFF
TRBV27	-	TRBJ2-1	16	TRBD2	TGTGCCAGCAGTCCGTCCGGGACTAGAGGCGTCAATGAGCAGTTCTTC	CASSPSGTRGVNEQFF
TRBV3-1/TRBV3-2	-	TRBJ1-1	16	-	TGTGCCAGCAGCCAAGTGATGTCTCCCACAACATTGGTTGCTTTCTTT	CASSQVMSPTTLVAFF
TRBV10-3	-	TRBJ2-6	16	-	TGTGCCACCCAGTCCCGGGACATCTCTGGGGCCAACGTCCTGACTTTC	CATQSRDISGANVLTF
TRBV5-4	few	TRBJ2-7	15	TRBD1	TGTGCCAGCAGCGGGTCACAGGGGGCCCCCCTCGAGCAGTACTTC	CASSGSQGAPLEQYF
TRBV28	few	TRBJ2-3	15	TRBD2	TGTGCCAGCAGTTTACCTAGCGGGAGAACAGATACGCAGTATTTT	CASSLPSGRTDTQYF
TRBV5-1	-	TRBJ1-1	15	-	TGCGCCTCCCGAACGACGGGGGGAAGGAGCACTGAAGCTTTCTTT	CASRTTGGRSTEAFF
TRBV28	-	TRBJ2-1	15	-	TGTGCCAGCAGCCCCCCGGGGGTAATAGGCAATGAGCAGTTCTTC	CASSPPGVIGNEQFF
TRBV7-9	once	TRBJ2-1	13	-	TGTGCCAGCAGCCTTAGAGTCAGGGATGAGCAGTTCTTC	CASSLRVRDEQFF
TRBV5-1	-	TRBJ1-4	15	-	TGCGCCAGCAGCCCTAGCTCGGGGGGTTTAGAAAAACTGTTTTTT	CASSPSSGGLEKLFF
TRBV29-1	-	TRBJ1-2	13	TRBD1	TGCAGCGTTGGGGACAGGGCCAACTATGGCTACACCTTC	CSVGDRANYGYTF
TRBV16	-	TRBJ1-5	16	TRBD1	TGTGCCAGCAGCCAATCCCGAGGGGGCTGGGATCAGCCCCAGCATTTT	CASSQSRGGWDQPQHF
TRBV10-2	few	TRBJ2-7	16	TRBD2	TGCGCCAGCAGCGAAGGACTAGCGGGGAGAATTTACGAGCAGTACTTC	CASSEGLAGRIYEQYF
TRBV19	-	TRBJ2-1	16	-	TGTGCCAGTAGGCCCCAAGGCGGGACAGCCCCCAATGAGCAGTTCTTC	CASRPQGGTAPNEQFF
TRBV2	-	TRBJ2-5	13	-	TGTGCCAGCAGTGGAAGCCGAAAAGAGACCCAGTACTTC	CASSGSRKETQYF
TRBV11-1	-	TRBJ2-5	13	TRBD1	TGTGCCAGCAGCCCGGGACAGCAAGAGACCCAGTACTTC	CASSPGQQETQYF
TRBV2	-	TRBJ2-7	13	TRBD2	TGTGCCAGCAGTGCTAGCGGGCCTTACGAGCAGTACTTC	CASSASGPYEQYF
TRBV3-1/TRBV3-2	-	TRBJ1-3	15	-	TGTGCCAGCACCGAAACACCAGGGACAAGAAACACCATATATTTT	CASTETPGTRNTIYF
TRBV15	-	TRBJ1-5	15	TRBD1	TGTGCCACCAGCAGAGGGGGACAGATCAATCAGCCCCAGCATTTT	CATSRGGQINQPQHF
TRBV10-3	few	TRBJ2-7	14	TRBD2	TGTGCCATCAGCGGGAGGGGAATCTCCTACGAGCAGTACTTC	CAISGRGISYEQYF
TRBV4-3	-	TRBJ1-2	15	TRBD1	TGCGCCAGCAGCCTTGACAGGGGTCTGATCTATGGCTACACCTTC	CASSLDRGLIYGYTF
TRBV5-4	once	TRBJ2-1	16	-	TGTGCCAGCAGCTTGGGGGGCCCTGGGGCCTACAATGAGCAGTTCTTC	CASSLGGPGAYNEQFF
TRBV6-1	-	TRBJ2-1	17	TRBD2	TGTGCCAGCAGTGGCGCTAGCGGCGGACGCTCCTACAATGAGCAGTTCTTC	CASSGASGGRSYNEQFF
TRBV5-1	-	TRBJ2-1	13	-	TGCGCCAGCTCAGAGAGACACTACAATGAGCAGTTCTTC	CASSERHYNEQFF
TRBV28	few	TRBJ1-2	14	-	TGTGCCGCAGGCCGGGACTCCAGAAACTATGGCTACACCTTC	CAAGRDSRNYGYTF
TRBV30	-	TRBJ1-1	16	-	TGTGCCTGGCGACCTCGGGGGGTCCTGAGGAACGCTGAAGCTTTCTTT	CAWRPRGVLRNAEAFF
TRBV6-5	-	TRBJ1-6	15	-	TGTGCCAGCAGCCCCAGGGGCTCCTATAATTCACCCCTCCACTTT	CASSPRGSYNSPLHF
TRBV5-6	-	TRBJ2-1	14	TRBD2	TGTGCCAGCAGCTGGGGACTAGCGGGAGATGAGCAGTTCTTC	CASSWGLAGDEQFF
TRBV12-3/TRBV12-4	-	TRBJ1-2	13	TRBD1	TGTGCCAGCAGTTTGGGACAGGGTGATGGCTACACCTTC	CASSLGQGDGYTF
TRBV6-2/TRBV6-3	-	TRBJ1-1	13	-	TGTGCCAGCAGTTTAGAAATGAACACTAAAGCTTTCTTT	CASSLEMNTKAFF
TRBV7-2	few	TRBJ1-2	13	-	TGTGCCAGCAGCTTATCCAGAAGCTATGGCTACACCTTC	CASSLSRSYGYTF
TRBV30	-	TRBJ2-1	15	TRBD1	TGTGCCTGCAACCCGGGACAGATCTCCTACAATGAGCAGTTCTTC	CACNPGQISYNEQFF
TRBV5-6	-	TRBJ2-2	15	TRBD1	TGTGCCAGCAGCTTGCGGGACAGAGACACCGGGGAGCTGTTTTTT	CASSLRDRDTGELFF
TRBV7-2	-	TRBJ2-5	13	-	TGTGCCAGCAGATACGAGATCCAAGAGACCCAGTACTTC	CASRYEIQETQYF